These T cell receptor beta chains were read from a single sample in a study of STAT5B mutations in CD4+ large granular lymphocyte leukemia. Using immunoSEQ multiplex PCR, the repertoire was profiled, and TCRdb retains in-frame clones only, with some absent. The sample includes about 31,000 clones, 74% seen only once; the top ten take about 1%. The sequenced sample was CD4+ T cells from blood buffy coats. The receptors originated from a human donor in good health. The CDR3 runs from the conserved cysteine through the conserved F or W. The D gene is left open where the match is weak. Not all rows give a size; the values are once, few, many and, for expanded clones, a class.

J gene	D gene	clone size	CDR3 length	V gene	CDR3 protein	CDR3 DNA
TRBJ2-7	NA	few	13	TRBV7-3	CASSLTSSRIEYF	TGTGCCAGCAGCTTAACGTCGAGCCGAATAGAGTACTTC
TRBJ2-7	TRBD1	once	14	TRBV6-6	CAISESSDRNEQYF	TGTGCCATCAGTGAGTCCTCGGACAGGAACGAGCAGTACTTC
TRBJ2-3	NA	NA	17	TRBV5-6	CASSLAKDWRNTDTQYF	TGTGCCAGCAGCTTAGCTAAGGACTGGCGAAACACAGATACGCAGTATTTT
TRBJ2-3	TRBD2	once	15	TRBV2	CASRVAGGPLSTQYF	TGTGCCAGCAGAGTAGCGGGGGGGCCGCTGAGTACGCAGTATTTT
TRBJ2-4	NA	NA	15	TRBV9	CASSPDGAAGNIQYF	TGTGCCAGCAGCCCTGATGGCGCGGCTGGAAACATTCAGTACTTC
TRBJ1-2	NA	NA	12	TRBV4-3	CASSQGAYGYTF	TGCGCCAGCAGCCAGGGGGCTTATGGCTACACCTTC
TRBJ1-4	NA	NA	16	TRBV5-1	CASSPDLGTVGEKLFF	TGCGCCAGCAGCCCGGACCTCGGGACGGTTGGTGAAAAACTGTTTTTT
TRBJ1-2	NA	NA	11	TRBV19	CASSTRLGYTF	TGTGCCAGTAGTACCCGATTGGGGTACACCTTC
TRBJ2-6	NA	NA	16	TRBV5-4	CASRKNRDSGANVLTF	TGTGCCAGCAGGAAAAACAGGGACTCTGGGGCCAACGTCCTGACTTTC
TRBJ2-5	TRBD1	NA	17	TRBV28	CASSLLGRGQGRETQYF	TGTGCCAGCAGTTTACTAGGCAGGGGACAGGGAAGGGAGACCCAGTACTTC
TRBJ2-2	TRBD1	NA	15	TRBV2	CASSRTGGFTGELFF	TGTGCCAGCAGTCGGACAGGGGGCTTCACCGGGGAGCTGTTTTTT
TRBJ2-1	NA	NA	15	TRBV11-3	CASSLPRGNYNEQFF	TGTGCCAGCAGCTTACCTAGGGGGAACTACAATGAGCAGTTCTTC
TRBJ1-6	NA	NA	15	TRBV19	CASTNGGAYNSPLHF	TGTGCCAGTACTAACGGAGGGGCCTATAATTCACCCCTCCACTTT
TRBJ2-1	NA	NA	14	TRBV29-1	CSVETAGTLNEQFF	TGCAGCGTTGAGACGGCAGGAACACTCAATGAGCAGTTCTTC
TRBJ2-7	NA	NA	14	TRBV11-3	CASSGGTSTYEQYF	TGTGCCAGCAGCGGCGGGACTTCTACCTACGAGCAGTACTTT
TRBJ1-2	NA	NA	15	TRBV9	CASSVVPGPTYGYTF	TGTGCCAGCAGCGTTGTGCCGGGCCCCACATATGGCTACACCTTC